This T cell receptor (beta chain) was sequenced in a study of blood T cell repertoires in COVID-19. The germline V gene encodes CDR1 MDHEN and CDR2 SYDVKM. Trimming took 7 bases from V and 4 from J; bases not matched to a gene: 12. This CDR3 has 16 amino acids. Per the original methods: How many nucleated cells were present was estimated from reference gene primer amplification. Assay: immunoSEQ multiplex PCR; the TCRdb copy retains only in-frame clones and omits some. That table gives V, J and clone size, and the DNA gave D and trimming. This sample has approximately 150,000 clones, with more than 75% found just once.

Material: peripheral blood. This chain links TRBV28 with TRBJ1-2; TRBD1 agrees at 10 bases. The receptor comes from a man older than 75 with acute or convalescent COVID-19. Here the CDR3 DNA reads TGTGCCAGCAACCGGGACAGGGGAGCCTTGGGCTATGGCTACACCTTC. This codes for CASNRDRGALGYGYTF.